Listed here are 2 T cell receptor beta chains from one sample, sequenced in a study of CXCR3-negative and CXCR3-positive naive CD8 T cells. Study-wide results and limits: CXCR3-positive naive cells carried more hydrophobic TRB CDR3s than CXCR3-negative ones.

The antigens for these receptors are not known. TRB cDNA was prepared as libraries by UMI-labeled 5' RACE. After re-calling the 5' RACE reads, TCRdb lists one entry per CDR3 protein, DNA absent. The sample data list approximately 88,000 distinct CDR3 sequences. The sequencing sample was made of naive CXCR3+ CD8+ T cells from blood. As to subset: CD45RO-CCR7+CD27+CD95- naive CD8+ T cells expressing CXCR3 (TNR3+). The receptors originated from a human donor in good health. Some clones in this sample may be carry-over from other donors' samples.

The J gene is TRBJ2-1, the V gene TRBV30; TCRdb designates TRBD1, a call that cannot be tested without DNA. The germline V gene encodes CDR1 GTSNPN and CDR2 SVGIG (reference sequence). The CDR3 spans 15 residues. The CDR3 is CAWSTDRVSYNEQFF.

The chain links TRBV5-6 to TRBJ2-7; with no DNA, the TCRdb D assignment of TRBD1 cannot be verified. Germline CDR1 reads SGHDT; CDR2 reads YYEEEE. The CDR3 is 14 amino acids. The CDR3 sequence: CASSSRGLHYEQYF.